Below are 25 T cell receptor beta chains sequenced from a single sample in a study of vaccination effects on CD4 cells after COVID-19. These TCRs' antigens remain unknown. This table comes from immunoSEQ multiplex PCR, and its TCRdb copy is limited to in-frame clones, with some not included. The sample gives tens of thousands of clones, roughly 73% of which show up once; about 2% is in the top ten. The culture ran for 10 days before CD4+ T cells were isolated. Each participant was administered two doses of either the BNT162b2 or the mRNA-1273 vaccine. Sequencing used CD4+ T cells from PBMCs cultured without peptide, obtained after COVID-19 vaccination. These receptors all come from a human donor who received a COVID-19 vaccine.

The V and J genes are TRBV14 and TRBJ2-4, with D tentatively TRBD1 (6 bases). V shed 4 bases and J shed 0 bases, with 10 bases lying between them. The CDR3 runs to 15 residues. CDR1 is SGHDN, CDR2 FVKESK, per germline. The DNA of the CDR3 is TGTGCCAGCAGCCGCCAAGGGGGAGCCAAAAACATTCAGTACTTC. It specifies CASSRQGGAKNIQYF.

This clone has more than one count but fewer than ten. The rearrangement links TRBV9 to TRBJ2-2, with TRBD1 identical over 8 bases. The CDR3 extends over 14 amino acids. The ends lost 2 bases at V and 5 bases at J; junction bases unmatched: 2. The germline V gene encodes CDR1 SGDLS and CDR2 YYNGEE. CDR3 in amino acids: CASSVDRATGELFF. For the CDR3, the DNA is TGTGCCAGCAGCGTGGACAGGGCGACCGGGGAGCTGTTTTTT. Supplemented by reference TRBV9 and TRBJ2-2, the full variable domain reads DSGVTQTPKHLITATGQRVTLRCSPRSGDLSVYWYQQSLDQGLQFLIQYYNGEERAKGNILERFSAQQFPDLHSELNLSSLELGDSALYFCASSVDRATGELFFGEGSRLTVL.

The J gene is TRBJ2-3, the V gene TRBV9, with TRBD1 identical over 7 bases. V was pared by 0 bases and J by 2 bases, with 3 bases of the junction left unmatched. The CDR3 has 15 residues. Germline loops: CDR1 SGDLS, CDR2 YYNGEE. This chain's CDR3 is CASSVGDRVTDTQYF. Here the CDR3 DNA reads TGTGCCAGCAGCGTAGGAGACAGGGTCACAGATACGCAGTATTTT. Together with reference TRBV9 and TRBJ2-3, the CDR3 gives the full variable domain: DSGVTQTPKHLITATGQRVTLRCSPRSGDLSVYWYQQSLDQGLQFLIQYYNGEERAKGNILERFSAQQFPDLHSELNLSSLELGDSALYFCASSVGDRVTDTQYFGPGTRLTVL.

The rearrangement links TRBV6-5 to TRBJ1-3, with unresolved D. CDR3 length: 15 residues. V was pared by 10 bases and J by 8 bases, with 24 bases between. Per the germline V gene, CDR1 is MNHEY and CDR2 is SVGAGI. Here the CDR3 reads CATNEVGRRRHTIYF. The CDR3 DNA sequence: TGTGCCACCAACGAGGTCGGGCGGCGCCGGCACACCATATATTTT.

J is TRBJ1-1 and V is TRBV5-1; TRBD1 agrees at 7 bases. Germline CDR1 and CDR2: SGHRS and YFSETQ. V shed 2 bases and J 3 bases; nucleotides not matched to a gene: 10. The CDR3 totals 16 residues. CDR3 coding DNA: TGCGCCAGCAGCTTAAATCCCGGGACAGACTACACTGAAGCTTTCTTT. Translated: CASSLNPGTDYTEAFF.

CDR3 nucleotide sequence: TGTGCCAGCAGAACCTCAGGGCTTCAGTACTTC. Encoded protein: CASRTSGLQYF. The chain couples TRBV27 to TRBJ2-4; tentative D call: TRBD1 (5 bases). CDR1 and CDR2 (germline): MNHEY, SMNVEV (reference sequence). This CDR3 spans 11 amino acids. Deletions cut 6 bases from V and 11 bases from J, with 11 bases between.

The chain combines TRBV30 with TRBJ2-5; D is undetermined. CDR1 GTSNPN and CDR2 SVGIG come from the germline V gene (reference sequence). V was pared by 0 bases and J by 5 bases, with 4 bases between. This CDR3 comprises 11 residues. DNA of the CDR3: TGTGCCTGGAGTGTAGGTGAGACCCAGTACTTC. It specifies CAWSVGETQYF.

The rearrangement joins TRBV5-1 to TRBJ2-5; D possibly corresponds to TRBD1 (5 bases). The CDR3 length is 15 residues. V was trimmed by 1 base and J by 1 base, leaving 11 bases between them. CDR1 is SGHRS and CDR2 is YFSETQ in the germline V gene. CDR3 region: CASSLSGQSQETQYF. The CDR3 coding sequence is TGCGCCAGCAGCTTGTCAGGGCAATCCCAAGAGACCCAGTACTTC.

V is TRBV19 and J is TRBJ1-6; possibly TRBD1 for D (6 bases). The CDR3 is 15 amino acids. Between the trimmed V and J ends, which lost 7 bases and 8 bases, there was a span of 18 bases. Germline CDR1 is LNHDA and CDR2 is SQIVND (reference sequence). The chain's CDR3 is CASTRGGALDSPLHF. The CDR3, as DNA: TGTGCCAGTACCCGCGGGGGGGCGCTGGATTCACCCCTCCACTTT. Full variable domain (remainder filled in from reference TRBV19 and TRBJ1-6): DGGITQSPKYLFRKEGQNVTLSCEQNLNHDAMYWYRQDPGQGLRLIYYSQIVNDFQKGDIAEGYSVSREKKESFPLTVTSAQKNPTAFYLCASTRGGALDSPLHFGNGTRLTVT.

This chain joins TRBV7-2 and TRBJ2-7; 10 nucleotides line up with TRBD1. Per germline, CDR1 SGHTA and CDR2 FQGNSA. J lost 3 bases, V lost 2 bases, and 4 bases had no gene match. This CDR3 spans 15 amino acids. Here the CDR3 reads CASSLYGTGVYEQYV. DNA of the CDR3: TGTGCCAGCAGCTTATACGGGACAGGGGTCTACGAGCAGTACGTC.

This rearrangement joins TRBV27 to TRBJ2-1; 11 bases agree with TRBD2. V lost 0 bases, J lost 0 bases, and 7 bases stayed unmatched. CDR1 is MNHEY, CDR2 SMNVEV, per germline (reference sequence). There are 19 residues in the CDR3. CDR3 residues: CASSLSPSGGPSSYNEQFF. CDR3 DNA sequence: TGTGCCAGCAGTTTATCGCCTAGCGGGGGGCCGAGCTCCTACAATGAGCAGTTCTTC.

The chain uses TRBV7-9 and TRBJ2-1; TRBD2 matches 13 bases. The trim removed 3 bases at V and 10 bases at J, leaving 6 bases unmatched. Germline-derived CDR1 and CDR2 are SEHNR and FQNEAQ (reference sequence). The CDR3 is 15 amino acids. The CDR3 protein is CASSFGTSGAGEQFF. The CDR3 bases are TGTGCCAGCAGCTTCGGGACTAGCGGGGCCGGGGAGCAGTTCTTC.

The chain couples TRBV6-5 to TRBJ2-7, with TRBD2 as a possible D gene (5 bases). Germline CDR1 and CDR2: MNHEY and SVGAGI. V was pared by 7 bases and J by 5 bases, with 15 bases between. This CDR3 is 13 amino acids long. The CDR3 sequence is CASNLGRADEQYV. CDR3 DNA sequence: TGTGCCAGCAACCTCGGGCGGGCTGACGAGCAGTACGTC.

This clone was observed a few times. CDR3 DNA: TGTGCCTGGACCGGACAGGGCCTCGGGACCCAGTACTTC. Its protein product is CAWTGQGLGTQYF. This chain connects TRBV30 to TRBJ2-5; TRBD1 matches at 8 bases. Germline V CDR1 and CDR2: GTSNPN, SVGIG (reference sequence). After removal of 4 bases from V and 7 bases from J, the junction contained 8 bases not matched to a gene. This CDR3 spans 13 amino acids.

This chain connects TRBV7-9 to TRBJ1-2; possibly TRBD1 for D (5 bases). From germline, CDR1 is SEHNR and CDR2 FQNEAQ (reference sequence). The length of the CDR3 is 13 residues. V was cut by 0 bases and J by 13 bases, with 15 bases left in between. The CDR3 loop reads CASSLAGTTRPTF. DNA of the CDR3: TGTGCCAGCAGCTTAGCTGGGACCACTCGTCCCACCTTC.

The table lists this clone with a few counts. V is TRBV19 and J is TRBJ1-6; D possibly corresponds to TRBD1 (6 bases). Germline values: CDR1 LNHDA, CDR2 SQIVND (reference sequence). The ends were cut back, 4 bases at V and 10 bases at J, with 17 bases in the middle. The CDR3 runs to 15 residues. The CDR3 nucleotides are TGTGCCAGTAGTAGAGGCAGGGGCACTAACTCACCCCTCCACTTT. This sequence encodes CASSRGRGTNSPLHF. Filled out from reference TRBV19 and TRBJ1-6, the complete variable domain reads DGGITQSPKYLFRKEGQNVTLSCEQNLNHDAMYWYRQDPGQGLRLIYYSQIVNDFQKGDIAEGYSVSREKKESFPLTVTSAQKNPTAFYLCASSRGRGTNSPLHFGNGTRLTVT.

This chain uses TRBV7-3 with TRBJ2-3; 7 bases agree with TRBD1. Trimming cost V 5 bases and J 2 bases; bases outside gene matches: 1. The length of the CDR3 is 13 residues. Germline assignment: CDR1 SGHTA and CDR2 FQGTGA. The CDR3 sequence: CASSDRVTDTQYF. CDR3 sequence (DNA): TGTGCCAGCAGCGACAGGGTCACAGATACGCAGTATTTT.

This chain joins TRBV5-1 and TRBJ1-3; weak D call: TRBD1 (5 bases). There are 17 residues in the CDR3. Per germline, CDR1 SGHRS and CDR2 YFSETQ. V shed 5 bases and J shed 0 bases, with 18 bases lying between them. The CDR3, as DNA: TGCGCCAGCAGATTAGGGGATAAGGGGCTCTCTGGAAACACCATATATTTT. This encodes CASRLGDKGLSGNTIYF.

The chain links TRBV5-6 to TRBJ2-7; D is uncertain. CDR3 length equals 13 residues. CDR1 is SGHDT, CDR2 YYEEEE, per germline. V was clipped by 6 bases and J by 0 bases, with 10 bases between them. In DNA, the CDR3 is TGTGCCAGCACCCATAGGGACTCCTACGAGCAGTACGTC. Amino acids: CASTHRDSYEQYV.

CDR3 nucleotides: TGTGCCAGTAGTATCTCGGCTTCCTACGAGCAGTACGTC. Amino acids: CASSISASYEQYV. This chain uses TRBV19 with TRBJ2-7; D not certain. This CDR3 comprises 13 residues. Germline CDR1 is LNHDA and CDR2 is SQIVND (reference sequence). V lost 3 bases and J lost 1, with 7 bases in between.

This clone appeared a single time. The chain carries TRBV28 and TRBJ1-2; weak D call: TRBD1 (6 bases). CDR3 length: 13 amino acids. Per germline, CDR1 MDHEN and CDR2 SYDVKM. V dropped 3 bases and J dropped 3 bases, with 8 bases sitting between them. CDR3 amino acids: CASSLGHDYGYTF. The CDR3 nucleotides read TGTGCCAGCAGTTTGGGACACGACTATGGCTACACCTTC.

This clone came up a few times. The chain links TRBV2 to TRBJ2-3, with 9 nucleotides matching TRBD1. The CDR3 loop spans 13 amino acids. Germline V gene sequence: CDR1 SNHLY, CDR2 FYNNEI. The V and J ends lost 8 bases and 3 bases, in that order; junction bases with no gene match: 3. CDR3 in DNA: TGTGCCAGCGTCGGACAGGGGACAGATACGCAGTATTTT. It yields the protein CASVGQGTDTQYF.

This chain connects TRBV19 to TRBJ2-2; D is undetermined. The CDR3 sequence is 18 residues long. V was shortened by 0 bases and J by 0 bases, with 14 bases between the two germline ends. The germline CDR1 and CDR2 sequences are LNHDA and SQIVND (reference sequence). The CDR3 DNA sequence: TGTGCCAGTAGTATAGAGGGGAAGGGTACATCGAACACCGGGGAGCTGTTTTTT. Translated: CASSIEGKGTSNTGELFF. Based on the CDR3 plus reference TRBV19 and TRBJ2-2, the full variable domain is DGGITQSPKYLFRKEGQNVTLSCEQNLNHDAMYWYRQDPGQGLRLIYYSQIVNDFQKGDIAEGYSVSREKKESFPLTVTSAQKNPTAFYLCASSIEGKGTSNTGELFFGEGSRLTVL.

The CDR3 sequence: CASSPRRPGGVNKGEKLFF. The CDR3 DNA is TGTGCCAGCAGCCCAAGGCGGCCAGGGGGAGTTAATAAGGGTGAAAAACTGTTTTTT. The J gene is TRBJ1-4, the V gene TRBV11-2; 7 nucleotides match TRBD1. Germline CDR1 is SGHAT and CDR2 is FQNNGV. The length of the CDR3 is 19 residues. The trim removed 5 bases at V and 7 bases at J, leaving 22 bases unmatched.

This clone has just one count. The chain couples TRBV6-6 to TRBJ1-5; unclear D gene. V shed 8 bases and J shed 6 bases, with 17 bases lying between them. The V gene's germline CDR1 is MNHNY and CDR2 SVGAGI (reference sequence). The CDR3 loop spans 14 amino acids. Here the CDR3 reads CASSGFEGPQPQHF. CDR3 in DNA: TGTGCCAGCTCGGGCTTCGAAGGGCCTCAGCCCCAGCATTTT.